This T cell receptor (beta chain) was sequenced during a study of cytomegalovirus exposure and HLA in healthy donors. Study information: From donors who were HLA-typed, an early data release held 75 million to 85 million unique TCRs.

Whole-study results and caveats: The listing of 150 to 200 TCR beta chains classed them as cytomegalovirus-associated.

Germline V lookup: CDR1 MNHNS, CDR2 SASEGT. This CDR3 comprises 14 residues. The ends were cut back, 2 bases at V and 3 bases at J, with 8 bases in the middle. For this clone: The antigen is undetermined.

Unrecorded immune exposure was likely among donors, who were nominally healthy when sampled. In the PCR, 60 Vbeta and 13 Jbeta primers were used. Libraries were prepared by immunoSEQ multiplex PCR; TCRdb keeps only in-frame clonotypes and omits some of them. The sample holds around 150,000 clones, 75% to 80% seen once. The gene calls are TRBV6-1 and TRBJ2-1; tentative D call: TRBD1 (5 bases). Material: PBMCs. The source of this sequence is a male donor in good health and CMV-seronegative. The chain's CDR3 is CASSERDSYNEQFF. The CDR3 bases are TGTGCCAGCAGTGAACGAGACAGCTACAATGAGCAGTTCTTC.